The next 18 T cell receptor beta chains were all read from a single sample in a study of cytomegalovirus exposure and HLA in healthy donors. Generated by immunoSEQ multiplex PCR, the TCRdb table keeps only in-frame clones and is missing some. The sample shows hundreds of thousands of clones, about 92% of them seen only once. The sequenced sample consisted of PBMCs. The receptors were gathered from a woman aged 25 to 39 in good health and CMV-seronegative.

V is TRBV9 and J is TRBJ2-2; TRBD1 aligns across 11 bases. CDR3 length: 15 residues. Unmatched junction bases numbered 6, after V lost 6 bases and J lost 5 bases. The V gene's germline CDR1 is SGDLS and CDR2 YYNGEE. The CDR3 reads CASKRGTGGTGELFF. DNA of the CDR3: TGTGCCAGCAAAAGAGGGACAGGGGGAACCGGGGAGCTGTTTTTT.

The V call is TRBV2, the J call TRBJ2-7, with 8 bases fitting TRBD1. J gave up 5 bases and V 8 bases, and 14 bases lay outside the gene matches. This CDR3 is built from 15 residues. Per the germline V gene, CDR1 is SNHLY and CDR2 is FYNNEI. CDR3 residues: CASSASGGPNDEQYF. The CDR3, as DNA: TGTGCCAGCTCCGCCTCAGGGGGCCCTAATGACGAGCAGTACTTC.

The rearrangement links TRBV19 to TRBJ1-4; D is perhaps TRBD1 (5 bases). V gave up 2 bases and J gave up 5 bases, with 18 bases separating them. Germline V lookup: CDR1 LNHDA, CDR2 SQIVND (reference sequence). This CDR3 region has 17 residues. DNA for the CDR3: TGTGCCAGTAGTATAATTGGGCAGGGACGGCTGAATGAAAAACTGTTTTTT. It translates to CASSIIGQGRLNEKLFF.

The chain employs TRBV15 and TRBJ2-6; perhaps D is TRBD1 or TRBD2 (6 bases each). Germline-derived CDR1 and CDR2 are LNHNV and YYDKDF (reference sequence). Trimming shortened V by 5 bases and J by 2 bases, and 19 bases separated the two germline ends. There are 18 residues in the CDR3. Here the CDR3 reads CATSQEGGASPGANVLTF. As DNA, the CDR3 is TGTGCCACCAGCCAGGAGGGGGGCGCTTCCCCTGGGGCCAACGTCCTGACTTTC.

V usage is TRBV7-8 and J usage is TRBJ2-7; D uncertain. The CDR3 spans 15 residues. CDR1 and CDR2 (germline): SGHVS, FQNEAQ. V was clipped by 1 base and J by 7 bases, with 17 bases between them. The CDR3 sequence is CASSLGPPPRWEQYF. The CDR3, as DNA: TGTGCCAGCAGCTTAGGACCCCCCCCTCGATGGGAGCAGTACTTC.

This chain uses TRBV6-6 with TRBJ2-5; 11 bases fit TRBD2. The V segment lost 3 bases and the J segment 4 bases; nucleotides outside the gene matches: 7. Germline lookup yields CDR1 MNHNY and CDR2 SVGAGI (reference sequence). CDR3 length: 16 amino acids. The CDR3 region is CASSYVAGGLGETQYF. CDR3 nucleotide sequence: TGTGCCAGCAGTTATGTAGCGGGAGGGCTGGGAGAGACCCAGTACTTC.

The rearrangement links TRBV5-6 to TRBJ2-1, with D possibly TRBD2 on 6 matching bases. V gave up 6 bases and J gave up 6 bases, with 19 bases separating them. The CDR3 consists of 15 residues. CDR1 and CDR2 from the germline V gene are SGHDT and YYEEEE. The CDR3, as DNA: TGTGCCAGCACCACCGGGTTCAAGGGAGGCAATGAGCAGTTCTTC. Translation gives CASTTGFKGGNEQFF.

The V and J genes are TRBV7-9 and TRBJ1-2; D is undetermined. This CDR3 has 13 residues. Per the germline V gene, CDR1 is SEHNR and CDR2 is FQNEAQ (reference sequence). Between the trimmed V and J ends, which lost 7 bases and 4 bases, there was a span of 13 bases. The CDR3 DNA sequence: TGTGCCAGCACCGTGGGCCAAAGCTATGGCTACACCTTC. Translating gives CASTVGQSYGYTF.

The genes are TRBV12-5 and TRBJ2-7; a weak D match, TRBD2 (6 bases). The germline CDR1 and CDR2 sequences are LGHNT and FRNRAP. This CDR3 contains 15 residues. V lost 1 base, J lost 4 bases, and 14 bases lay in between. The CDR3 loop is CASGLAQVAEYEQYF. The CDR3, as DNA: TGTGCTAGTGGTTTGGCACAGGTAGCGGAGTACGAGCAGTACTTC.

The chain has TRBV6-6 and TRBJ2-5, with D uncertain. This CDR3 has 13 amino acids. Germline loops: CDR1 MNHNY, CDR2 SVGAGI (reference sequence). Deletions cut 0 bases from V and 4 bases from J, with 6 bases between. The CDR3 DNA is TGTGCCAGCAGTTACTCGATGTCAGAGACCCAGTACTTC. It codes for CASSYSMSETQYF.

The chain joins TRBV6-5 to TRBJ2-7; the D call may be TRBD1 or TRBD2 (5 bases each). V lost 2 bases to trimming and J lost 4 bases, with 9 bases between them. The CDR3 runs to 13 residues. The V gene's germline CDR1 is MNHEY and CDR2 SVGAGI. The CDR3: CASSYGREYEQYF. CDR3 coding DNA: TGTGCCAGCAGTTACGGCAGGGAGTACGAGCAGTACTTC.

This chain links TRBV5-1 with TRBJ2-1, with 9 positions matching TRBD1. The J segment lost 4 bases and the V segment lost 1 base, leaving 6 bases of the junction unmatched. Germline-derived CDR1 and CDR2 are SGHRS and YFSETQ. The CDR3 covers 16 residues. The CDR3 region has the DNA TGCGCCAGCAGCTTGTTGACGGGACAGGGTTACAATGAGCAGTTCTTC. The encoded protein is CASSLLTGQGYNEQFF.

The rearrangement joins TRBV7-2 to TRBJ1-5; D perhaps matches TRBD1 (6 bases). Germline assignment: CDR1 SGHTA and CDR2 FQGNSA. Trimming removed 2 bases from V and 7 bases from J, with 15 bases in between. The CDR3 covers 15 residues. CDR3 sequence reads: CASSLWEGGRQPQHF. The CDR3 nucleotides read TGTGCCAGCAGCTTATGGGAGGGGGGCCGGCAGCCCCAGCATTTT.

The chain employs TRBV4-1 and TRBJ2-5, with 8 bases that match TRBD1. CDR1 is MGHRA and CDR2 is YSYEKL in the germline V gene. The CDR3 totals 16 residues. Trimming took 1 base from V and 2 from J; bases not matched to a gene: 6. CDR3 sequence reads: CASSQGQGSLQETQYF. The CDR3 DNA reads as TGCGCCAGCAGCCAAGGACAGGGGTCTTTACAAGAGACCCAGTACTTC.

The J gene is TRBJ1-4, the V gene TRBV7-9; D is possibly TRBD1 (6 bases). The CDR3 consists of 16 residues. V was cut by 1 base and J by 2 bases, with 11 bases left in between. The germline gives CDR1 SEHNR, CDR2 FQNEAQ (reference sequence). Here the CDR3 reads CASSLGTGSTNEKLFF. The CDR3 nucleotides read TGTGCCAGCAGCTTAGGAACAGGGTCCACTAATGAAAAACTGTTTTTT.

V is TRBV10-3 and J is TRBJ2-7; 9 nucleotides match TRBD2. Germline CDR1 and CDR2: ENHRY and SYGVKD. This CDR3 comprises 15 residues. V lost 0 bases, J lost 2 bases, and 2 bases stayed unmatched. The CDR3 loop is CAISESPSGAYEQYF. As DNA, the CDR3 is TGTGCCATCAGTGAGTCGCCTAGCGGGGCCTACGAGCAGTACTTC.

CDR3 amino acids: CASSPYGPNQPQHF. The CDR3 DNA follows: TGTGCCAGCAGTCCCTACGGACCTAATCAGCCCCAGCATTTT. The chain recombines TRBV6-5 with TRBJ1-5; D gene unclear. Germline loops: CDR1 MNHEY, CDR2 SVGAGI. Between the trimmed V and J ends, which lost 5 bases and 4 bases, there was a span of 12 bases. The CDR3 length is 14 residues.

The rearrangement links TRBV4-1 to TRBJ1-2, with 7 bases fitting TRBD1. The CDR3 totals 17 residues. In germline, CDR1 is MGHRA, CDR2 YSYEKL. J lost 5 bases, V lost 0 bases, and 12 bases had no gene match. The chain's CDR3 is CASSQDGTGTEGYGYTF. CDR3 DNA sequence: TGCGCCAGCAGCCAAGACGGAACCGGGACAGAGGGATATGGCTACACCTTC.